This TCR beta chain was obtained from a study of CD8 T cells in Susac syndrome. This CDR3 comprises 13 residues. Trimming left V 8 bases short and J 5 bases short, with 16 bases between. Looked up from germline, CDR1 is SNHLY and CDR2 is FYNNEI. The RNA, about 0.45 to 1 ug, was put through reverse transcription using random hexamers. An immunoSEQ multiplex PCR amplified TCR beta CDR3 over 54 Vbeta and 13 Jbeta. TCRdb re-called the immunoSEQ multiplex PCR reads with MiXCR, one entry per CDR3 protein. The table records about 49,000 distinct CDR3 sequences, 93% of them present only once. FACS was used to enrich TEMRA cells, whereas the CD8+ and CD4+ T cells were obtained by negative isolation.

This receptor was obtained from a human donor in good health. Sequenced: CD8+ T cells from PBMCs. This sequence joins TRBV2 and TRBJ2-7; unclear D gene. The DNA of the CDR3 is TGTGCCAGCGAAGTGCCCCCGGCCCACGAGCAGTACTTC. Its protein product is CASEVPPAHEQYF.